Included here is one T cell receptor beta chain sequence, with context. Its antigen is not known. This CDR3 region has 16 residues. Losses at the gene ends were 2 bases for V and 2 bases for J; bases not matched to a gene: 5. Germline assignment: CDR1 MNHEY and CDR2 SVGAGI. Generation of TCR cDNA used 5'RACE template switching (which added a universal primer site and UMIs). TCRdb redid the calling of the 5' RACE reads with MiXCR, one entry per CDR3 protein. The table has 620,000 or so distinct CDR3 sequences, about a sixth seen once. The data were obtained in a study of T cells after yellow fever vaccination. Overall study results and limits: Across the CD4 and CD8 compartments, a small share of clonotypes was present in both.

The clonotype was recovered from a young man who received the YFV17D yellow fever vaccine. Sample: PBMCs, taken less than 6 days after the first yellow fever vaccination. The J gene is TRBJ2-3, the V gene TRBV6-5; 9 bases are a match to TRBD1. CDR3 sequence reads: CASSYIRDRDTDTQYF. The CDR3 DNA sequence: TGTGCCAGCAGTTACATTAGGGACAGGGACACAGATACGCAGTATTTT.